Detailed here is one T cell receptor (beta chain). The antigen remains unidentified. This specimen belongs to a study of T cell responses to AZD1222 COVID-19 vaccine. Findings of the study overall: Baseline seropositivity occurred in only a handful of AZD1222 recipients. Donors skewed white British and female; clonal diversity was possibly underestimated.

Researchers grouped second doses given at about 4 or about 12 weeks into one pool. Germline CDR1 is LNHDA and CDR2 is SQIVND (reference sequence). V shed 5 bases and J shed 5 bases, with 12 bases lying between them. The CDR3 loop spans 13 amino acids. The repertoire was sequenced with immunoSEQ multiplex PCR; TCRdb's copy has only in-frame clones and lacks some. The repertoire includes 90,000 to 120,000 clones, approximately 92% of them detected once, and about 9.1% sits in the top ten. The sample consisted of peripheral blood, taken 28 days after the second AZD1222 dose. The gene calls are TRBV19 and TRBJ2-5; D may be TRBD2 (6 bases). The receptor comes from an adult who received the AZD1222 COVID-19 vaccine. CDR3 DNA: TGTGCCAGTAGTGGGCCTAGCGTGGAGACCCAGTACTTC. Its translation is CASSGPSVETQYF.